This record concerns one T cell receptor (beta chain) sequence. The CDR3 is 17 amino acids. With 1 base clipped from V and 4 bases from J, the junction kept 6 bases outside the gene matches. Per the germline V gene, CDR1 is LGHNA and CDR2 is YNFKEQ. The entry originates in a study of blood T cell repertoires in COVID-19. The wider study: PBMCs, B-cell-depleted T cells, or T cells provided the cDNA or gDNA that made up the material.

Original analysis: It was from reference gene primer amplification that nucleated cell counts were estimated. The assay was immunoSEQ multiplex PCR, and TCRdb's table has in-frame clones only and misses some. Clone size and the V and J calls come from that table; the DNA yielded D and trimming. The table shows 95,000 to 150,000 clones, with approximately 85% occurring only once. The sequence came from a woman aged 80 or older with acute or convalescent COVID-19. V is TRBV4-2 and J is TRBJ2-7, with TRBD2 identical over 14 bases. Sequencing input: peripheral blood. This CDR3 is CASSQGAGLAGAYEQYF. In DNA, the CDR3 is TGTGCCAGCAGCCAAGGGGCGGGACTAGCGGGGGCATACGAGCAGTACTTC.